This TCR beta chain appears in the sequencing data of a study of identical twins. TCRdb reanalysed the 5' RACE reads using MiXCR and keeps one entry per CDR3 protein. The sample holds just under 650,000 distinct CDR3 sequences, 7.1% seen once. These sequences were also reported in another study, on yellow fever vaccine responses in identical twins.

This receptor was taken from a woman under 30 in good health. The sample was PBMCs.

In nucleotides, the CDR3 is TGTGCCAGCTCCCCCCCTCCAGCGGGGGGGCGCATTGAGCAGTTCTTC. Translated: CASSPPPAGGRIEQFF. The chain employs TRBV18 and TRBJ2-1, with 10 bases fitting TRBD2. Germline V gene data show CDR1 as KGHSH and CDR2 as LQKENI. This CDR3 contains 16 residues. The V segment lost 6 bases and the J segment 9 bases; nucleotides outside the gene matches: 14.